The 21 T cell receptor beta chains in this list originate from one sample, sequenced in a study of Ad26.COV2.S vaccination and SARS-CoV-2 variants. This sample's treatment: about 20 received Ad26.COV2.S at low or high dose, single or two shots; roughly five received placebo; per-sample allocation not given. After the first vaccine or placebo injection, samples were drawn on day 63. TCRdb's table, derived via immunoSEQ multiplex PCR, lists solely in-frame clones and lacks some. This sample yields roughly 240,000 clones, of which roughly 90% are seen a single time; approximately 11% belongs to the top ten. Sequenced here: peripheral blood, sampled in a trial of Ad26.COV2.S vaccine versus placebo. Receptors originate from a person between 18 and 65 years old who received the Ad26.COV2.S COVID-19 vaccine or a placebo.

The chain joins TRBV19 to TRBJ2-7; TRBD1 aligns across 7 bases. The J segment lost 4 bases and the V segment lost 3 bases, leaving 6 bases of the junction unmatched. The CDR3 contains 14 residues. Germline-derived CDR1 and CDR2 are LNHDA and SQIVND (reference sequence). The chain's CDR3 is CASSIRDSTYEQYF. The CDR3 DNA reads TGTGCCAGTAGTATCCGGGACAGTACGTACGAGCAGTACTTC. Full variable domain (remainder filled in from reference TRBV19 and TRBJ2-7): DGGITQSPKYLFRKEGQNVTLSCEQNLNHDAMYWYRQDPGQGLRLIYYSQIVNDFQKGDIAEGYSVSREKKESFPLTVTSAQKNPTAFYLCASSIRDSTYEQYFGPGTRLTVT.

The rearrangement joins TRBV15 to TRBJ1-1; D gene uncertain. Trimming cost V 3 bases and J 0 bases, with 8 bases left between them. This CDR3 has 14 residues. Per germline, CDR1 LNHNV and CDR2 YYDKDF (reference sequence). CDR3 coding DNA: TGTGCCACCAGCAGCGGGATACTGAACACTGAAGCTTTCTTT. This gives the protein CATSSGILNTEAFF. Using reference TRBV15 and TRBJ1-1 for the parts outside the CDR3, the full variable domain is DAMVIQNPRYQVTQFGKPVTLSCSQTLNHNVMYWYQQKSSQAPKLLFHYYDKDFNNEADTPDNFQSRRPNTSFCFLDIRSPGLGDTAMYLCATSSGILNTEAFFGQGTRLTVV.

This chain links TRBV6-2 or TRBV6-3 with TRBJ2-7; D may match TRBD1 or TRBD2 (5 bases each). Germline loops: CDR1 MNHEY, CDR2 SVGEGT. Deletions cut 2 bases from V and 0 bases from J, with 14 bases between. The CDR3 covers 16 residues. The CDR3 reads CASSYGGPGRSYEQYF. The DNA of the CDR3 is TGTGCCAGCAGTTACGGGGGACCAGGTCGCTCCTACGAGCAGTACTTC.

The chain joins TRBV28 to TRBJ2-7; 8 positions agree with TRBD1. The germline V gene encodes CDR1 MDHEN and CDR2 SYDVKM. The J segment lost 3 bases and the V segment lost 3 bases, leaving 7 bases of the junction unmatched. The CDR3 contains 15 residues. CDR3 nucleotides: TGTGCCAGCAGTTTTGGGACAGGAACCTACTACGAGCAGTACTTC. Translation: CASSFGTGTYYEQYF.

This clone was found once. Written as DNA, the CDR3 is TGTGCCAGCAGTTACAGGGTGAACACTGAAGCTTTCTTT. Residues: CASSYRVNTEAFF. This chain joins TRBV6-2 or TRBV6-3 and TRBJ1-1; the D is unclear. Trimming cost V 2 bases and J 0 bases, with 4 bases left between them. Germline loops: CDR1 MNHEY, CDR2 SVGEGT. This CDR3 is built from 13 residues.

The chain employs TRBV19 and TRBJ1-5; 10 nucleotides match TRBD1. The length of the CDR3 is 12 residues. V trimming: 8 bases; J trimming: 5 bases; junction bases outside the gene matches: 0. Germline CDR1 reads LNHDA; CDR2 reads SQIVND (reference sequence). This CDR3 reads CASGTGDQPQHF. As DNA, the CDR3 is TGTGCCAGTGGGACAGGGGATCAGCCCCAGCATTTT. Complete variable domain (other parts from reference TRBV19 and TRBJ1-5): DGGITQSPKYLFRKEGQNVTLSCEQNLNHDAMYWYRQDPGQGLRLIYYSQIVNDFQKGDIAEGYSVSREKKESFPLTVTSAQKNPTAFYLCASGTGDQPQHFGDGTRLSIL.

The chain is built from TRBV6-2 or TRBV6-3 and TRBJ1-2; no definite D call. Germline CDR1 is MNHEY and CDR2 is SVGEGT. This CDR3 is built from 12 residues. The V and J ends lost 5 bases and 8 bases respectively, with 12 bases between them. The CDR3 nucleotides read TGTGCCAGCAGTCGCGAGGTCGGCGGCTACACCTTC. It translates to CASSREVGGYTF.

V is TRBV5-5 and J is TRBJ2-7; 11 bases map to TRBD2. The trim removed 0 bases at V and 10 bases at J, leaving 6 bases unmatched. This CDR3 contains 14 residues. The germline gives CDR1 SGHKS, CDR2 YYEKEE (reference sequence). CDR3 residues: CASSLALAGGEQYF. Here the CDR3 DNA reads TGTGCCAGCAGCTTGGCCCTAGCGGGGGGTGAACAGTACTTC.

The CDR3 is CASSPSPPSITYQETQYF. CDR3 nucleotides: TGCGCCAGCAGCCCCTCCCCTCCTAGTATTACATACCAAGAGACCCAGTACTTC. V gene TRBV5-1 combines with J gene TRBJ2-5, with D unresolved. Germline CDR1 and CDR2: SGHRS and YFSETQ. Trimming cost V 4 bases and J 0 bases, with 22 bases left between them. This CDR3 is built from 18 residues.

V usage is TRBV5-6 and J usage is TRBJ2-7; D is uncertain. Looked up from germline, CDR1 is SGHDT and CDR2 is YYEEEE. This CDR3 has 12 residues. The germline V and J ends were trimmed by 4 bases and 7 bases, with 12 bases remaining between them. The CDR3 is CASSPKRREQYF. The CDR3 bases are TGTGCCAGCAGCCCGAAAAGGCGGGAGCAGTACTTC.

The V call is TRBV7-2, the J call TRBJ2-3, with TRBD1 as a possible D gene (5 bases). Trimming left V 4 bases short and J 2 bases short, with 19 bases between. The CDR3 has 17 amino acids. CDR1 is SGHTA and CDR2 is FQGNSA in the germline V gene. As DNA, the CDR3 is TGTGCCAGCAGCTACGGTGGGCTAGGGGTGATCACAGATACGCAGTATTTT. Amino acid sequence: CASSYGGLGVITDTQYF.

The V gene is TRBV5-1, the J gene TRBJ2-2; 7 bases are shared with TRBD1. The ends lost 5 bases at V and 1 base at J; junction bases unmatched: 8. The V gene's germline CDR1 is SGHRS and CDR2 YFSETQ. CDR3 length: 16 residues. The CDR3 DNA reads as TGCGCCAGCAGTCTGACGGGACAGCAGAACACCGGGGAGCTGTTTTTT. This encodes CASSLTGQQNTGELFF. The variable domain in full, completed from reference TRBV5-1 and TRBJ2-2, reads KAGVTQTPRYLIKTRGQQVTLSCSPISGHRSVSWYQQTPGQGLQFLFEYFSETQRNKGNFPGRFSGRQFSNSRSEMNVSTLELGDSALYLCASSLTGQQNTGELFFGEGSRLTVL.

The chain recombines TRBV11-2 with TRBJ2-7; no definite D call. The CDR3 is 14 residues long. Germline V CDR1 and CDR2: SGHAT, FQNNGV. V was shortened by 5 bases and J by 4 bases, with 15 bases between the two germline ends. This chain's CDR3 is CASSPIRNVYEQYF. For the CDR3, the DNA is TGTGCCAGCAGCCCTATAAGAAATGTGTACGAGCAGTACTTC. The entire variable domain, with the rest obtained from reference TRBV11-2 and TRBJ2-7, is as follows: EAGVAQSPRYKIIEKRQSVAFWCNPISGHATLYWYQQILGQGPKLLIQFQNNGVVDDSQLPKDRFSAERLKGVDSTLKIQPAKLEDSAVYLCASSPIRNVYEQYFGPGTRLTVT.

The chain joins TRBV27 to TRBJ2-1; D is unclear. From germline, CDR1 is MNHEY and CDR2 SMNVEV (reference sequence). V was pared by 4 bases and J by 10 bases, with 17 bases between. This CDR3 comprises 14 residues. The CDR3 here is CASSYLGSLEEQFF. The CDR3 DNA sequence: TGTGCCAGCAGTTATTTGGGTAGCCTAGAGGAGCAGTTCTTC.

This clone appeared a few times. V gene TRBV28 combines with J gene TRBJ1-1; D remains ambiguous. V lost 11 bases, J lost 3 bases, and 19 bases lay in between. The CDR3 loop spans 14 amino acids. Looked up from germline, CDR1 is MDHEN and CDR2 is SYDVKM. The CDR3: CAHSWRRRDTEAFF. In nucleotides, the CDR3 is TGTGCCCATAGCTGGAGGCGAAGGGACACTGAAGCTTTCTTT.

The V call is TRBV3-1 (or the pseudogene TRBV3-2), the J call TRBJ1-3; 9 positions match TRBD1. V was pared by 4 bases and J by 1 base, with 11 bases of the junction left unmatched. Germline V gene sequence: CDR1 LGHDT, CDR2 YNNKEL (reference sequence). The CDR3 runs to 18 residues. The CDR3 loop is CASSPGGTGLLSGNTIYF. The CDR3 nucleotides are TGTGCCAGCAGCCCGGGGGGGACAGGGCTACTATCTGGAAACACCATATATTTT.

The chain employs TRBV18 and TRBJ1-1; no reliable D call. The CDR3 covers 14 residues. Trimming pared 2 bases from V and 1 base from J, leaving 8 bases between. Looked up from germline, CDR1 is KGHSH and CDR2 is LQKENI. CDR3 loop: CASSPGLTNTEAFF. The CDR3 region has the DNA TGTGCCAGCTCACCAGGGCTCACGAACACTGAAGCTTTCTTT.

The rearrangement joins TRBV4-1 to TRBJ1-1; D is unresolved. CDR1 and CDR2 (germline): MGHRA, YSYEKL. The CDR3 has 12 residues. Trimming took off 4 bases at V and 13 bases at J, with 16 bases between the two ends. CDR3 in amino acids: CASSRNTPPIFF. The CDR3 region has the DNA TGCGCCAGCAGCCGTAATACACCGCCGATTTTCTTT.

This chain links TRBV7-3 with TRBJ2-7, with 7 bases that match TRBD1. Germline V gene sequence: CDR1 SGHTA, CDR2 FQGTGA. This CDR3 is built from 13 residues. The V gene end was trimmed by 2 bases and the J gene end by 6 bases; junction bases not matched to a gene: 4. CDR3 sequence (DNA): TGTGCCAGCAGCTTAGACACAGGGGCCGAGCAGTACTTC. It is translated as CASSLDTGAEQYF.

The chain recombines TRBV5-4 with TRBJ2-1; TRBD2 matches at 14 bases. Germline CDR1 is SGHNT and CDR2 is YYREEE (reference sequence). The trim removed 4 bases at V and 2 bases at J, leaving 8 bases unmatched. The CDR3 extends over 18 amino acids. The CDR3 here is CASSPGLAGVGAYNEQFF. CDR3 in DNA: TGTGCCAGCAGCCCGGGACTAGCGGGAGTCGGGGCCTACAATGAGCAGTTCTTC.

The chain links TRBV19 to TRBJ1-1; 8 bases match TRBD1. CDR1 is LNHDA and CDR2 is SQIVND in the germline V gene (reference sequence). CDR3 length equals 14 residues. Trimming removed 4 bases from V and 7 bases from J; junction bases left unmatched: 8. The CDR3 protein is CASSTLQGGGEAFF. DNA for the CDR3: TGTGCCAGTAGTACCCTACAGGGGGGAGGTGAAGCTTTCTTT.